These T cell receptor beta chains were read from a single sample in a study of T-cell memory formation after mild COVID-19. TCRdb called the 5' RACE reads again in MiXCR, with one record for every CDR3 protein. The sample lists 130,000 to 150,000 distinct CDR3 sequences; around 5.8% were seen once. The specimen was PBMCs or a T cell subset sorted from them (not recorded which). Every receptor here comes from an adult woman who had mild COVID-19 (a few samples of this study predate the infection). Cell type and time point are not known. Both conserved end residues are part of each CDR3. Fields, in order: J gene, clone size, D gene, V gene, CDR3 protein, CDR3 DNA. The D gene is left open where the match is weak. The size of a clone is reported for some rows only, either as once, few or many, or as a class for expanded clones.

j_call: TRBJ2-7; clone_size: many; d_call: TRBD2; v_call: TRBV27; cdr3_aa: CASRSSGRKGEQYF; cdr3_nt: TGTGCCAGCAGGTCGAGCGGGAGAAAAGGCGAGCAGTACTTC
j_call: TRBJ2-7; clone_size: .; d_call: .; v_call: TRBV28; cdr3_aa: CASSSPGTYEQYF; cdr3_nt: TGTGCCAGCAGTTCACCGGGGACCTACGAGCAGTACTTC
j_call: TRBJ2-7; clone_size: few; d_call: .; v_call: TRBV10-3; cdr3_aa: CAISEWGAEQYF; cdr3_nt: TGTGCCATCAGTGAGTGGGGGGCCGAGCAGTACTTC
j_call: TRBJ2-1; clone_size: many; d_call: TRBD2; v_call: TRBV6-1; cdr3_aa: CASSSLAGGLNEQFF; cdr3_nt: TGTGCCAGCAGCTCCTTAGCGGGGGGGTTGAATGAGCAGTTCTTC
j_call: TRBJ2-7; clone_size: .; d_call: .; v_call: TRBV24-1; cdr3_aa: CATSDFPISYEQYF; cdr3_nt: TGTGCCACCAGTGATTTCCCTATCTCCTACGAGCAGTACTTC
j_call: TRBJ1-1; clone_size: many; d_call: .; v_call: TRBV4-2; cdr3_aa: CASSPGYRGNTEAFF; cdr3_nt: TGTGCCAGCAGCCCCGGATACCGGGGGAACACTGAAGCTTTCTTT
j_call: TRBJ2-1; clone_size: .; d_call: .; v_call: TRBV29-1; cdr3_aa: CSVLLGAPGDEQFF; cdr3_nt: TGCAGCGTCCTTCTAGGGGCGCCTGGGGATGAGCAGTTCTTC
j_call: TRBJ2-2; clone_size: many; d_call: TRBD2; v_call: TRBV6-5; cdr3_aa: CASSYSRGDTGELFF; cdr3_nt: TGTGCCAGCAGTTACTCCCGGGGGGACACCGGGGAGCTGTTTTTT
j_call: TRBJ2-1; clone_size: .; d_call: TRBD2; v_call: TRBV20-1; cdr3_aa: CSAISGRGYNEQFF; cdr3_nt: TGCAGTGCTATTAGCGGGAGGGGCTACAATGAGCAGTTCTTC
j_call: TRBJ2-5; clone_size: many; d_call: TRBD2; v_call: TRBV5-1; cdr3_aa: CASSLDTSGRVRRTQYF; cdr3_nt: TGCGCCAGCAGCTTGGATACTAGCGGGAGAGTGCGACGGACCCAGTACTTC
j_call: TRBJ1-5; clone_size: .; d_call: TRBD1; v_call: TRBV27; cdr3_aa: CASSQQGAKTLYSNQPQHF; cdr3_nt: TGTGCCAGCAGTCAGCAGGGGGCGAAGACCCTTTATAGCAATCAGCCCCAGCATTTT
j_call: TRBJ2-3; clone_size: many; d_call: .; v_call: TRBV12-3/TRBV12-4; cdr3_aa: CASSFRGIGTDTQYF; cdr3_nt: TGTGCCAGCAGTTTTAGGGGGATCGGCACAGATACGCAGTATTTT
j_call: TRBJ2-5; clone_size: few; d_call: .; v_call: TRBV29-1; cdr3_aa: CSVAVGTKETQYF; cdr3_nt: TGCAGCGTAGCGGTGGGGACGAAAGAGACCCAGTACTTC
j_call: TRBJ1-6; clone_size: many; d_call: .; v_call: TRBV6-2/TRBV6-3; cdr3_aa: CASSQTYSYNSPLHF; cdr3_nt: TGTGCCAGCAGTCAAACCTACTCCTATAATTCACCCCTCCACTTT
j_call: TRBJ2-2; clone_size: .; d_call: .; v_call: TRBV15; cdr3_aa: CATSPNRLNTGELFF; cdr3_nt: TGTGCCACCTCACCCAACAGATTAAACACCGGGGAGCTGTTTTTT
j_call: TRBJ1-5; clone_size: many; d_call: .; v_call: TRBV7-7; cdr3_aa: CASSLAEDQPQHF; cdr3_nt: TGTGCTAGCAGCTTAGCGGAGGATCAGCCCCAGCATTTT
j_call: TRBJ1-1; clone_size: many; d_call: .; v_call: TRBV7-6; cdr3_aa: CASSLDRAGNTEAFF; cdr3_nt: TGTGCCAGCAGCTTAGACAGAGCAGGTAACACTGAAGCTTTCTTT
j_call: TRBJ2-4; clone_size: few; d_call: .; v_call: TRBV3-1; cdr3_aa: CASSQGGGRAKNIQYF; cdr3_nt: TGTGCCAGCAGCCAAGGAGGAGGGAGAGCCAAAAACATTCAGTACTTC
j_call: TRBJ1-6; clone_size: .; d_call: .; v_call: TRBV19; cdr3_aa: CASSIRTDSPLHF; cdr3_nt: TGTGCCAGTAGTATCAGGACCGACTCCCCCCTCCACTTT
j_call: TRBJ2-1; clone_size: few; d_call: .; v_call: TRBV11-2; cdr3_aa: CASRGRAAGSNEQFF; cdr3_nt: TGTGCCAGCAGGGGTCGGGCGGCCGGGAGCAATGAGCAGTTCTTC
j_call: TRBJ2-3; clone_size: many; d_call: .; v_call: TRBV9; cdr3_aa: CASSLSVGSTSSTDTQYF; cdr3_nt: TGTGCCAGCAGCCTTAGCGTAGGCTCTACTTCTAGCACAGATACGCAGTATTTT
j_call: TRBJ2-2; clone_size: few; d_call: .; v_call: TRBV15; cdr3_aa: CATSRVGIKSGELFF; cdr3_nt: TGTGCCACCAGCAGAGTAGGGATTAAGTCCGGGGAGCTGTTTTTT
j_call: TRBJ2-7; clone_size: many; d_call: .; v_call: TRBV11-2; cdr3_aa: CASSPTNPPYEQYF; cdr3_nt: TGTGCCAGCAGCCCGACAAACCCCCCCTACGAGCAGTACTTC
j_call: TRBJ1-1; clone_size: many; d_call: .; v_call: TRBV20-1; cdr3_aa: CSARVRGTKAFF; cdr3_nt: TGCAGTGCTAGGGTTCGGGGGACAAAAGCTTTCTTT
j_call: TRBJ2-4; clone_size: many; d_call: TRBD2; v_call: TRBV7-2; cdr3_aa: CASSLSGRIYF; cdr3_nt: TGTGCCAGCAGCCTAAGCGGGAGGATCTACTTC
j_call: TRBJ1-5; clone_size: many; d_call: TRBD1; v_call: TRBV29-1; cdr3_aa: CSVSDRGLGNQPQHF; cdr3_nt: TGCAGCGTTTCGGACAGGGGTTTAGGAAATCAGCCCCAGCATTTT
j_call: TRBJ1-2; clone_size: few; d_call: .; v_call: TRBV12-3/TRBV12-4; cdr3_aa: CASSPGGLLNYGYTF; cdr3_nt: TGTGCCAGCAGCCCCGGGGGTCTCCTTAACTATGGCTACACCTTC
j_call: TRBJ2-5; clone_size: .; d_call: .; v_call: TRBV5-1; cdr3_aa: CASSWGGPGTGQETQYF; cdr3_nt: TGCGCCAGCAGCTGGGGGGGCCCCGGGACAGGACAAGAGACCCAGTACTTC
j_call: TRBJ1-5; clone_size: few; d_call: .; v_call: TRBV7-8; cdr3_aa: CASSPVGRGLSNQPQHF; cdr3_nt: TGTGCCAGCAGCCCCGTGGGCAGGGGATTAAGCAATCAGCCCCAGCATTTT
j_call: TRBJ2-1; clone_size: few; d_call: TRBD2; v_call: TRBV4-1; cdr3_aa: CASSQLVGGGVSYNEQFF; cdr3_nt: TGCGCCAGCAGCCAATTGGTTGGCGGGGGGGTCTCCTACAATGAGCAGTTCTTC
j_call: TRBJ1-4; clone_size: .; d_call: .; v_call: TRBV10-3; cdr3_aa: CAISTRDREKLFF; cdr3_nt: TGTGCCATCAGCACCCGGGACCGTGAAAAACTGTTTTTT